This TCR beta chain was retrieved from a study of blood T cells in healthy people across ages. About the research overall: About one barcoded beta molecule per two T cells was the capture yield of template switching.

Only a few counts were recorded for this clonotype. In each sample, at least 7 million PBMCs were isolated. Total RNA was extracted at no less than 5.5 micrograms per sample. A second PCR of about 6 to 11 cycles used a sample-barcoded 5' primer and a J-beta primer mix. TCRdb re-analysed the 5' RACE reads in MiXCR, keeping a single row per CDR3 protein. The sample includes roughly 1.7 million distinct CDR3 sequences, 34% seen only once; the top ten take about 11%. The CDR3 extends over 15 amino acids. Per germline, CDR1 MNHEY and CDR2 SVGEGT. V gave up 7 bases and J gave up 3 bases, with 17 bases separating them.

The chain is built from TRBV6-2 or TRBV6-3 and TRBJ2-3; D is possibly TRBD2 (5 bases). What was sequenced was blood. This TCR was recovered from a woman in her twenties or thirties in good health. In nucleotides, the CDR3 is TGTGCCAGCATAGGGTCGGCTTGGAGGACAGATACGCAGTATTTT. It is translated as CASIGSAWRTDTQYF.